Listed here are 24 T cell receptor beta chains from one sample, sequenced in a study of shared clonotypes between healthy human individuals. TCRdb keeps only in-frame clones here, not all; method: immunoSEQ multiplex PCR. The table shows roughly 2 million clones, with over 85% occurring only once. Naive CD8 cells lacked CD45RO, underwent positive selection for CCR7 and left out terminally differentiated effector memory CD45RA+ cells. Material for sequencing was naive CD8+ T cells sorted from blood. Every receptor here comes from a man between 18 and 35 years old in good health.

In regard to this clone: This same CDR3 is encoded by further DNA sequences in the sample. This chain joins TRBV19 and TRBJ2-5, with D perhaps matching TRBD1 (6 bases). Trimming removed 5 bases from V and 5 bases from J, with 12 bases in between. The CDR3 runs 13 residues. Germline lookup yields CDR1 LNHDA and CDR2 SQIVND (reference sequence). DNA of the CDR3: TGTGCCAGTAGTTTAGGGGGACGGGAGACCCAGTACTTC. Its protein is CASSLGGRETQYF.

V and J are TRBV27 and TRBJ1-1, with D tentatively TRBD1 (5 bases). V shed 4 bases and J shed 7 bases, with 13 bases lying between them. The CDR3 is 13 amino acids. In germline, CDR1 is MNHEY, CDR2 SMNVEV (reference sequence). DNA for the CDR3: TGTGCCAGCAGTTCCCGACAGAAGAATGAAGCTTTCTTT. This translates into CASSSRQKNEAFF.

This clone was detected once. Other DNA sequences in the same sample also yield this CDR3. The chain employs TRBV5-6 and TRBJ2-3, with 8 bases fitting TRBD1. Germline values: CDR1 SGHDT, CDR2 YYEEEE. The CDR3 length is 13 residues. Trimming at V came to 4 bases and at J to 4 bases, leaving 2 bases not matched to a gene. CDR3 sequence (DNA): TGTGCCAGCAGCCTGGACAGGGCAGATACGCAGTATTTT. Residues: CASSLDRADTQYF. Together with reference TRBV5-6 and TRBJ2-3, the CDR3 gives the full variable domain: DAGVTQSPTHLIKTRGQQVTLRCSPKSGHDTVSWYQQALGQGPQFIFQYYEEEERQRGNFPDRFSGHQFPNYSSELNVNALLLGDSALYLCASSLDRADTQYFGPGTRLTVL.

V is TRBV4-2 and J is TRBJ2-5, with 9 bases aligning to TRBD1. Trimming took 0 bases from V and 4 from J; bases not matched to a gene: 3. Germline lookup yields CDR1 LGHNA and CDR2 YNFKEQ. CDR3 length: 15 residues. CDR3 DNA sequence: TGTGCCAGCAGCCAAGATACAGGGGGCGGAGAGACCCAGTACTTC. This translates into CASSQDTGGGETQYF.

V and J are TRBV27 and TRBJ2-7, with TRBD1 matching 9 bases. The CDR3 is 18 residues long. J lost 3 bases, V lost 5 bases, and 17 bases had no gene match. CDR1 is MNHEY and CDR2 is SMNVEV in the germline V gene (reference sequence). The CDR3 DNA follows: TGTGCCAGCAGTCAGCGGACAGGGGTCAAAGGAGTTAGCTACGAGCAGTACTTC. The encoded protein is CASSQRTGVKGVSYEQYF.

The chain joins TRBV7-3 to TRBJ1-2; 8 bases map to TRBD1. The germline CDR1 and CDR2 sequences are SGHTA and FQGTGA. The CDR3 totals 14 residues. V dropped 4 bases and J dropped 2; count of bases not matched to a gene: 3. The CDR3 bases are TGTGCCAGCAGCTCCGGACAGGGAAACTATGGCTACACCTTC. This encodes CASSSGQGNYGYTF.

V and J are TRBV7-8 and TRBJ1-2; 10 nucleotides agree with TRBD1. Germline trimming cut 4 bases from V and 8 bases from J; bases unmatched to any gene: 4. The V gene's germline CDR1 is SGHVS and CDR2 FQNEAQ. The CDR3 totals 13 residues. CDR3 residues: CASSSGQGVGYTF. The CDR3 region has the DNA TGTGCCAGCAGCTCCGGACAGGGGGTGGGCTACACCTTC. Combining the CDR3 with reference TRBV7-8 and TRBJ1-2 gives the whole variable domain GAGVSQSPRYKVAKRGQDVALRCDPISGHVSLFWYQQALGQGPEFLTYFQNEAQLDKSGLPSDRFFAERPEGSVSTLKIQRTQQEDSAVYLCASSSGQGVGYTFGSGTRLTVV.

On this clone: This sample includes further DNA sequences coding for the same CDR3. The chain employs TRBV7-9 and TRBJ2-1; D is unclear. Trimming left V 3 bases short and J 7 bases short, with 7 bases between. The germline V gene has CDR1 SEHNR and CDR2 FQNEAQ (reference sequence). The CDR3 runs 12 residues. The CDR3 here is CASSFLANEQFF. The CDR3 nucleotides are TGTGCCAGCAGCTTCCTCGCGAATGAGCAGTTCTTC.

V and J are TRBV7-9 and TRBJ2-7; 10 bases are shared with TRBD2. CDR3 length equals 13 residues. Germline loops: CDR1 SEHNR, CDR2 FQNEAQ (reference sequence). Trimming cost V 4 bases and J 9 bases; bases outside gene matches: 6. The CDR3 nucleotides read TGTGCCAGCAGCTCGGGGACTAGCGAGTCGCAGTACTTC. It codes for CASSSGTSESQYF.

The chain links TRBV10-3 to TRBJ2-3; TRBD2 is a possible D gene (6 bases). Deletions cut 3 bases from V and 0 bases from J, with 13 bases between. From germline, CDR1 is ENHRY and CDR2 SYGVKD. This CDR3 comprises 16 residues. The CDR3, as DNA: TGTGCCATCAGTGACCCCCCGCTAGCGAGCACAGATACGCAGTATTTT. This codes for CAISDPPLASTDTQYF.

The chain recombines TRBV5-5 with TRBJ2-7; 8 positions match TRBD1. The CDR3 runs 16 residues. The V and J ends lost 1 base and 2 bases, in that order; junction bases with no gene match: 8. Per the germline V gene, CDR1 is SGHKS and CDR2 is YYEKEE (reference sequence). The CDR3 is CASSLRYLQGAYEQYF. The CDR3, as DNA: TGTGCCAGCAGCTTGCGCTACCTACAGGGGGCCTACGAGCAGTACTTC.

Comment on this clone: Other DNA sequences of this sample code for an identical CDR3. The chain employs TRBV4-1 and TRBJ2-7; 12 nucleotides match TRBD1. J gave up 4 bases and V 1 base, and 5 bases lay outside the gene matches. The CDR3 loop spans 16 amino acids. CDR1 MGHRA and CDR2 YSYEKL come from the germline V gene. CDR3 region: CASSQAPGQGAYEQYF. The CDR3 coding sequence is TGCGCCAGCAGCCAAGCTCCGGGACAGGGGGCTTACGAGCAGTACTTC.

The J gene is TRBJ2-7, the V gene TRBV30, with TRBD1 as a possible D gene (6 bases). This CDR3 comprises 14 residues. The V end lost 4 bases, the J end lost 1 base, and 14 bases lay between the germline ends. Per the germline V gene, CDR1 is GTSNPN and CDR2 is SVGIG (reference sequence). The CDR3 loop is CAWNLDSDSYEQYF. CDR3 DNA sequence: TGTGCCTGGAATTTGGACAGCGATTCCTACGAGCAGTACTTC.

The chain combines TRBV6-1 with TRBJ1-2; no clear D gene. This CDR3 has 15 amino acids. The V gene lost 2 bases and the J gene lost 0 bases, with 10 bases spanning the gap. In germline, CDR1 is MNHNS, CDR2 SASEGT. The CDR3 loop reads CASSESWAANYGYTF. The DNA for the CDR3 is TGTGCCAGCAGTGAAAGTTGGGCCGCTAACTATGGCTACACCTTC.

The CDR3 sequence: CASLDRATEKLFF. The CDR3 DNA reads TGTGCCAGCCTGGACAGGGCTACTGAAAAACTGTTTTTT. This sequence joins TRBV27 and TRBJ1-4; 8 positions agree with TRBD1. From germline, CDR1 is MNHEY and CDR2 SMNVEV (reference sequence). After removal of 8 bases from V and 7 bases from J, the junction contained 6 bases not matched to a gene. The CDR3 covers 13 residues.

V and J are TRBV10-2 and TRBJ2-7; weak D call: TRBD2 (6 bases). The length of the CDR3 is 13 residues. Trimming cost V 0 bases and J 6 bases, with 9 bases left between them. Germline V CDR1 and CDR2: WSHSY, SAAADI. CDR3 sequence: CASSESTRGEQYF. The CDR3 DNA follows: TGCGCCAGCAGTGAGTCGACTAGGGGCGAGCAGTACTTC.

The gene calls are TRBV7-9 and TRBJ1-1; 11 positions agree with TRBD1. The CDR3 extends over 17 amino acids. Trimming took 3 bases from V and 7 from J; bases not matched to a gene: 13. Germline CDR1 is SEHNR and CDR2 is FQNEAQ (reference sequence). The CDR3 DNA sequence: TGTGCCAGCAGCTTGGGACAGGGGGACCCCCTCGGCATTGAAGCTTTCTTT. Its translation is CASSLGQGDPLGIEAFF.

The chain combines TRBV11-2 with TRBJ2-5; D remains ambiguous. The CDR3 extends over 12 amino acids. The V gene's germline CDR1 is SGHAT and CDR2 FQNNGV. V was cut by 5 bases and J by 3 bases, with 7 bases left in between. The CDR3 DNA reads TGTGCCAGCAGCCCAGACGAAGAGACCCAGTACTTC. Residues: CASSPDEETQYF.

CDR3 in amino acids: CASSAPSGVRNEKLFF. In DNA, the CDR3 is TGTGCCAGCAGCGCCCCGTCGGGGGTAAGAAATGAAAAACTGTTTTTT. The gene calls are TRBV7-6 and TRBJ1-4; tentative D call: TRBD1 (5 bases). From germline, CDR1 is SGHVS and CDR2 FNYEAQ. The CDR3 has 16 residues. V was trimmed by 5 bases and J by 5 bases, leaving 18 bases between them.

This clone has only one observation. The CDR3 DNA reads as TGCGCCAGCAGCTTTTTGTACACAGATACGCAGTATTTT. Its translation is CASSFLYTDTQYF. The chain has TRBV5-1 and TRBJ2-3; D not certain. This CDR3 region has 13 residues. Trimming pared 2 bases from V and 2 bases from J, leaving 6 bases between. The germline gives CDR1 SGHRS, CDR2 YFSETQ.

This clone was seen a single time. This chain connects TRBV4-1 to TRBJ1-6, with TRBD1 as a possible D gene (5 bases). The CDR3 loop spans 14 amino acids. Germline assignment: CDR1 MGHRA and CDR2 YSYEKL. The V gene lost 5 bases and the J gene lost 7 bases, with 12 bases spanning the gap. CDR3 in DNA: TGCGCCAGCAGCGACCGGGGCCAGAATTCACCCCTCCACTTT. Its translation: CASSDRGQNSPLHF.

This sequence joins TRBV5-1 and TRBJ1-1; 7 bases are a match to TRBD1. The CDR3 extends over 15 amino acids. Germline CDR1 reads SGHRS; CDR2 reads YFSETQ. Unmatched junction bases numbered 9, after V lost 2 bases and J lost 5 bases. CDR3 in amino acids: CASSFTGAMTTEAFF. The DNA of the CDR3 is TGCGCCAGCAGCTTTACAGGGGCAATGACGACTGAAGCTTTCTTT.

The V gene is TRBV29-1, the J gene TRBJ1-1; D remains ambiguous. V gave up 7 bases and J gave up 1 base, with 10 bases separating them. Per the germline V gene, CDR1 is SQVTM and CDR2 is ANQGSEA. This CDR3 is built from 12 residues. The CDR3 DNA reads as TGCAGCGGGCGGGAGGGGAACACTGAAGCTTTCTTT. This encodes CSGREGNTEAFF. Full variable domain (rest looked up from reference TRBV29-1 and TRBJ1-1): SAVISQKPSRDICQRGTSLTIQCQVDSQVTMMFWYRQQPGQSLTLIATANQGSEATYESGFVIDKFPISRPNLTFSTLTVSNMSPEDSSIYLCSGREGNTEAFFGQGTRLTVV.

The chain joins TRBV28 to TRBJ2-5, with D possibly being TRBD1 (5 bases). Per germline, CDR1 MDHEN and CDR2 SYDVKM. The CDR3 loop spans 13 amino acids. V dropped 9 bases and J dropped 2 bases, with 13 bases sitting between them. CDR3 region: CARDGHGQETQYF. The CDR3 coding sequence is TGTGCCAGGGACGGACACGGTCAAGAGACCCAGTACTTC.